The rows below give T cell receptor beta chains drawn from one sample of a study of blood T cells in healthy people across ages. TCRdb re-called the 5' RACE reads with MiXCR, one entry per CDR3 protein. This table has more than 1,400,000 distinct CDR3 sequences, approximately 40% appearing once. Sequencing was carried out using blood. These receptors came from a woman between 18 and 29 years old in good health. Each CDR3 is given with its conserved first and last residue. D genes are given only for firm matches. Size tells how often a clone was seen (once, few, many) or the class of an expanded clone, and some rows leave it out.

D: .
J: TRBJ2-7
V: TRBV12-3/TRBV12-4
size: few
CDR3: CATSGGRYEQYF
DNA: TGTGCCACCTCCGGGGGTAGGTACGAGCAGTACTTC

D: TRBD1
J: TRBJ1-1
V: TRBV10-3
size: .
CDR3: CAIRRQGAEAFF
DNA: TGTGCCATCAGGAGACAGGGGGCTGAAGCTTTCTTT

D: TRBD2
J: TRBJ2-1
V: TRBV9
size: once
CDR3: CASSERGLAGPHNEQFF
DNA: TGTGCCAGCAGCGAGAGGGGACTAGCGGGGCCCCACAATGAGCAGTTCTTC

D: .
J: TRBJ1-5
V: TRBV30
size: .
CDR3: CAWSEGHGNQPQHF
DNA: TGTGCCTGGAGTGAAGGCCACGGGAATCAGCCCCAGCATTTT

D: .
J: TRBJ1-2
V: TRBV20-1
size: .
CDR3: CSAGGGDNYGYTF
DNA: TGCAGTGCCGGAGGAGGGGATAACTATGGCTACACCTTC

D: TRBD1
J: TRBJ2-3
V: TRBV13
size: .
CDR3: CASSLGGWDRASTDTQYF
DNA: TGTGCCAGCAGCTTAGGGGGTTGGGACAGAGCTAGCACAGATACGCAGTATTTT

D: TRBD2
J: TRBJ2-7
V: TRBV25-1
size: few
CDR3: CATSLAGNEQYF
DNA: TGTGCCACTAGCCTAGCGGGAAACGAGCAGTACTTC

D: .
J: TRBJ2-7
V: TRBV28
size: few
CDR3: CASSDRDIPYEQYF
DNA: TGTGCCTCCTCGGACCGGGACATCCCCTACGAGCAGTACTTC

D: .
J: TRBJ2-5
V: TRBV9
size: .
CDR3: CASSVAGQGGGTQYF
DNA: TGTGCCAGCAGCGTAGCGGGTCAGGGAGGTGGGACCCAGTACTTC

D: .
J: TRBJ2-1
V: TRBV9
size: .
CDR3: CASSVGVSGTSYNGQFF
DNA: TGTGCCAGCAGCGTAGGGGTTAGCGGAACCTCCTACAATGGGCAGTTCTTC

D: .
J: TRBJ2-7
V: TRBV10-3
size: few
CDR3: CAISAPTGSSYEQYF
DNA: TGTGCCATCAGTGCCCCGACGGGTAGCTCCTACGAGCAGTACTTC

D: TRBD1
J: TRBJ1-2
V: TRBV2
size: .
CDR3: CASSKTGGPVDGYTF
DNA: TGTGCCAGTTCAAAGACAGGGGGCCCGGTGGATGGCTACACCTTC